This T cell receptor beta chain was observed in a study of T cell changes during pregnancy in multiple sclerosis. The CDR3 is 19 amino acids. V was pared by 0 bases and J by 3 bases, with 18 bases between. Per the germline V gene, CDR1 is LGHNA and CDR2 is YSLEER. This table comes from immunoSEQ multiplex PCR, and its TCRdb copy is limited to in-frame clones, with some not included. The data show 85,000 to 90,000 clones, with approximately 89% seen just once and around 2% held by the top ten. The rearrangement links TRBV4-3 to TRBJ2-6, with D maybe TRBD2 (5 bases). The clonotype comes from a female donor in good health, enrolled as a control in a pregnancy study. Sequenced here: peripheral blood, sampled in the first trimester of pregnancy. In DNA, the CDR3 is TGCGCCAGCAGCCAAGAGTATGGTGGGCGGGCCTTTGGGGCCAACGTCCTGACTTTC. Protein sequence: CASSQEYGGRAFGANVLTF.